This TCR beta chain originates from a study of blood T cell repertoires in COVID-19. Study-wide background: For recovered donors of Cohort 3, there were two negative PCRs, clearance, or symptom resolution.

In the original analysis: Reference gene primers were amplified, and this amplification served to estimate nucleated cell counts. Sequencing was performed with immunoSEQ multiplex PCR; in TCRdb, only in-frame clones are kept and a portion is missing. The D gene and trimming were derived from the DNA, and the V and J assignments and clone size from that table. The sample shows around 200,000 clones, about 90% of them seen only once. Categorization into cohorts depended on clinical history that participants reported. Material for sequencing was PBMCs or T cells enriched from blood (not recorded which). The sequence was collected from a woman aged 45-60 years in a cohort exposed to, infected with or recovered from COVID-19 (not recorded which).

The CDR3 is CASSSGRGQYF. The CDR3 DNA sequence: TGTGCCAGCAGTTCCGGGAGAGGGCAGTACTTC. The chain employs TRBV6-5 and TRBJ2-7; D is possibly TRBD2 (6 bases). Germline loops: CDR1 MNHEY, CDR2 SVGAGI. The CDR3 contains 11 residues. The V and J ends lost 4 bases and 9 bases respectively, with 10 bases between them.